The entry below describes one T cell receptor (beta chain). These data originate in a study of blood T cell repertoires in COVID-19. Study context: COVID-19 samples, acute and convalescent, were from the United States, Italy and Spain.

Original data processing: The assay estimated nucleated cells by amplifying reference gene primers. Sequencing used immunoSEQ multiplex PCR; TCRdb keeps in-frame clones, though not all of them. The V and J calls and clone size come from that table; D and trimming were worked out from the DNA. The sample has about 420,000 clones, around 90% seen once; the top ten hold 0.65% to 1%. Enrolment of Seattle patients took place during active infection, and they were followed longitudinally. Germline V gene data show CDR1 as SEHNR and CDR2 as FQNEAQ (reference sequence). The V and J ends lost 6 bases and 8 bases, in that order; junction bases with no gene match: 9. There are 15 residues in the CDR3.

The specimen sequenced was peripheral blood. This clonotype was obtained from a man aged 18 to 29 with COVID-19, enrolled during active disease. The V call is TRBV7-9, the J call TRBJ2-1; 11 bases fit TRBD2. CDR3 protein: CASRITSGGLDEQFF. CDR3 coding DNA: TGTGCCAGCAGAATCACTAGCGGGGGTTTGGATGAGCAGTTCTTC.